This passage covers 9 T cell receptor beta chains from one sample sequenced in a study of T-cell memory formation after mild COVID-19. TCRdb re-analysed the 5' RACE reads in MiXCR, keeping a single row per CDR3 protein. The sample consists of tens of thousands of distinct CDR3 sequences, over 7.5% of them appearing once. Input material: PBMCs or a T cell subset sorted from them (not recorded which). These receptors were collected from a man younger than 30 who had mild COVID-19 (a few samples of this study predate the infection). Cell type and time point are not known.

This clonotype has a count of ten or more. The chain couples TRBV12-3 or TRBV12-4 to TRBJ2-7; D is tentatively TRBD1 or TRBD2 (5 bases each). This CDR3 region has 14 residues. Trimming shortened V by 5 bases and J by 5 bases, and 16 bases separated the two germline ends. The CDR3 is CASSGWVGDDEQYF. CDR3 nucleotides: TGTGCCAGCAGTGGATGGGTCGGGGACGACGAGCAGTACTTC.

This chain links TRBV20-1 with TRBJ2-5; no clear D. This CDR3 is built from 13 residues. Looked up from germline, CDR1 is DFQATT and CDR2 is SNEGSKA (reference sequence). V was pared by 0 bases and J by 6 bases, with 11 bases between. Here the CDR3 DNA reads TGCAGTGCTAGAGAGGCACTACGAAAGACCCAGTACTTC. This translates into CSAREALRKTQYF.

This CDR3 reads CATTGTGAPTIGYTF. The CDR3, as DNA: TGTGCCACCACCGGGACAGGGGCCCCCACTATTGGCTACACCTTC. V gene TRBV6-5 combines with J gene TRBJ1-2; 10 bases are shared with TRBD1. CDR3 length: 15 amino acids. Germline loops: CDR1 MNHEY, CDR2 SVGAGI. V lost 10 bases, J lost 7 bases, and 15 bases stayed unmatched.

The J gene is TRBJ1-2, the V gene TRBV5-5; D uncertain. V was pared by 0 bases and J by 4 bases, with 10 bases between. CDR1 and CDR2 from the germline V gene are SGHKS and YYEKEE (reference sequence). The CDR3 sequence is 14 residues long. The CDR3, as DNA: TGTGCCAGCAGCTTGGAATTACGGGCCTATGGCTACACCTTC. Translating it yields CASSLELRAYGYTF.

CDR3 residues: CASGSSGGYNEQFF. CDR3 bases: TGTGCTAGTGGGTCTAGCGGGGGCTACAATGAGCAGTTCTTC. The genes are TRBV12-5 and TRBJ2-1; 10 bases align to TRBD2. Trimming took 6 bases from V and 3 from J; bases not matched to a gene: 2. The CDR3 length is 14 residues. Germline CDR1 LGHNT, CDR2 FRNRAP.

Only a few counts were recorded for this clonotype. The DNA of the CDR3 is TGTGCCAGCTCACCATCCCCCGCTAGCGGGGGCCCTGAGCAGTTCTTC. As protein: CASSPSPASGGPEQFF. The chain is built from TRBV18 and TRBJ2-1; 10 nucleotides agree with TRBD2. With V trimmed by 2 bases and J by 9 bases, 10 bases remained unmatched. CDR1 is KGHSH, CDR2 LQKENI, per germline. The CDR3 sequence is 16 residues long.

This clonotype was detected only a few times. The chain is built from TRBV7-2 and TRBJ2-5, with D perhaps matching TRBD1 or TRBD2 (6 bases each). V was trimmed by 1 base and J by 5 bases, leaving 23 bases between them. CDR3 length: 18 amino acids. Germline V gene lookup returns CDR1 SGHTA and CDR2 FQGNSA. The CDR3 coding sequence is TGTGCCAGCAGCTTAGGAGGGTTTCCGGCGTGGGGGGCTGAGACCCAGTACTTC. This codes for CASSLGGFPAWGAETQYF.

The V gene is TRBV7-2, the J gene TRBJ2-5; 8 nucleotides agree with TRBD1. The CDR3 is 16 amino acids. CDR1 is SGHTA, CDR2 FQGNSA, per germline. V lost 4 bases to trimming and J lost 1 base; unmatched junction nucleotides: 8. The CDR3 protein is CASSSIGTGSQETQYF. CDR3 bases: TGTGCCAGCAGCTCAATAGGGACAGGCAGCCAAGAGACCCAGTACTTC.

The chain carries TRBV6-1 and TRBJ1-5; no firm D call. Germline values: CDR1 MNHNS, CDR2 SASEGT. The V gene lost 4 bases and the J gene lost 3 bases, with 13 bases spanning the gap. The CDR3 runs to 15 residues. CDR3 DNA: TGTGCCAGCAGTGGAAGCCTTGTGGACAATCAGCCCCAGCATTTT. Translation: CASSGSLVDNQPQHF.